This paragraph reports one T cell receptor (beta chain). The data were obtained in a study of blood T cells in healthy people across ages. The CDR3 is made up of 13 amino acids. V was cut by 0 bases and J by 14 bases, with 11 bases left in between. In germline, CDR1 is LNHNV, CDR2 YYDKDF (reference sequence). Using a J-beta primer mix together with a sample-barcoded 5' primer, a second PCR was run for about 6 to 12 cycles. Each CDR3 protein is one row after TCRdb ran MiXCR on the 5' RACE reads. The table has 730,000 or so distinct CDR3 sequences, about 43% seen once. Per sample, a minimum of 6.5 million PBMCs were isolated.

This chain uses TRBV15 with TRBJ1-6; D uncertain. The TCR sequence derives from a man of 80 years or more in good health. Sequencing input: blood. As DNA, the CDR3 is TGTGCCACCAGCAGAGACGGACGCGGGACCCTCCACTTT. This codes for CATSRDGRGTLHF.